This T cell receptor (beta chain) derives from a study of OX40 agonist ivuxolimab in advanced cancers. Points from the study as a whole: Determination of antigen specificity was not performed for the expanded peripheral T cells.

Autoimmune disease history or systemic immunosuppression excluded patients. The protocol was immunoSEQ multiplex PCR, while the TCRdb copy is restricted to in-frame clones and leaves out a portion. Among tens of thousands of clones listed, approximately 88% were seen once. The CDR3 sequence is 17 residues long. CDR1 is SGHTA, CDR2 FQGNSA, per germline. V lost 1 base and J lost 0; bases outside the gene matches: 8. Regarding this clone: Antigen unknown.

The sequencing used CD4+ or CD8+ T cells sorted from blood, collected in a trial of the OX40 agonist ivuxolimab. This receptor was obtained from an adult with an advanced solid tumor such as melanoma, head and neck, liver or kidney cancer. V is TRBV7-2 and J is TRBJ2-5; TRBD1 matches at 7 bases. CDR3 in DNA: TGTGCCAGCAGCTTAGGACAGGGAAGCCCGTACCAAGAGACCCAGTACTTC. Translated, it gives CASSLGQGSPYQETQYF.